This TCR beta chain was captured by sequencing in a study of cytomegalovirus exposure and HLA in healthy donors (dated by TCRdb to 2016 to 2017). With respect to the entire study: A later analysis indicated that the 120 validation repertoires were generated on the platform also employed for the approximately 700 repertoires of the first cohort. The study aimed to test whether cataloging public T cell receptors could reveal signatures of past pathogen exposure. The study combined high-throughput TCR immunosequencing, statistical association of individual TCRs with disease status, and machine learning to predict cytomegalovirus infection status. Along with the approximately 650-subject first cohort, a separate validation cohort of over a hundred different subjects was used.

Separate from the roughly 650-subject first cohort, the validation cohort of about 110 subjects was the group to which the donors belonged. The germline V gene (reference sequence) supplies CDR1 LNHNV and CDR2 YYDKDF. V and J are truncated by 3 bases and 2 bases respectively, leaving an intervening sequence of 13 bases. The CDR3 starts with the cysteine, ends with the phenylalanine, and has 15 residues. Left in the record is the CDR3 DNA by itself, 45 bases read in frame from the first base. The library relied on the immunoSEQ multiplex PCR assay. The paper's data handling went like this. A statistical classification framework was developed to diagnose cytomegalovirus status using the catalog of TCR beta chain sequences. The table was pulled from immuneACCESS by TCRdb, which kept in-frame rearrangements only. Such tables lose some clones; where checked, under half of the loss comes from unresolved V genes, and the rest has no known cause. That table supplies the V and J calls and clone size; D and trimming were determined from the DNA. The sample data list about 190,000 clones, and more than 80% of these were observed just once. The ten largest clonotypes hold less than 8.5% of the sample.

What the authors observed across the whole study: Three of the identified cytomegalovirus-associated TCR beta chains were confirmed in vitro to be specific for cytomegalovirus antigens. In the study, approximately 160 TCR beta chains were listed as associated with cytomegalovirus. Across donors, most TCR sequences were observed very rarely, whereas some public TCRs were present in many individuals. It was suggested by the authors that the approach could potentially be generalized to other disease states and immunological phenotypes. Of the cluster scores, roughly 95% were above 0 in a later analysis, which found that TCRs clustered in the first cohort also tended to co-occur in the approximately 130 validation repertoires. In both the original and validation cohorts, the classifier was reported to diagnose cytomegalovirus status with high specificity and sensitivity. A later analysis had no HLA typing for the validation cohort, so co-occurrence there was scored across all 130 or so repertoires.

In its sample, this clone was seen a few times. The antigen it recognizes is unknown. No per-base quality is available; no much larger clone lies one base away. The chain couples TRBV15 to TRBJ1-2, with a weak D call of TRBD1 (6 bases match). The sequencing input was PBMCs. This sequence was found in a man aged 18 to 30 in good health and CMV-seropositive. The CDR3 amino acid sequence is: CATSSQQGTNYGYTF. The DNA reads as follows: TGTGCCACCAGCAGCCAACAGGGAACCAACTATGGCTACACCTTC.